The 31 T cell receptor beta chains given below trace back to one sample, sequenced in a study of blood T cell repertoires in COVID-19. The repertoire was sequenced with immunoSEQ multiplex PCR; TCRdb's copy has only in-frame clones and lacks some. The sample lists 150,000 to 200,000 clones, around 86% seen once, with around 8.3% in the top ten. Sequencing input: peripheral blood. Source of these receptors: a man between 60 and 75 years old with acute or convalescent COVID-19.

The chain uses TRBV10-3 and TRBJ2-3; D might be TRBD2 (6 bases). V lost 6 bases and J lost 6, with 19 bases in between. Looked up from germline, CDR1 is ENHRY and CDR2 is SYGVKD. The CDR3 loop spans 15 amino acids. The CDR3 spells CAIRSGRGPPDTQYF. The DNA of the CDR3 is TGTGCCATCAGGTCTGGGCGGGGCCCCCCCGATACGCAGTATTTT.

The genes are TRBV12-3 or TRBV12-4 and TRBJ1-2, with D unresolved. Trimming stripped 6 bases from V and 7 bases from J, with 15 bases between. The CDR3 totals 13 residues. This chain's CDR3 is CASSQNSVRGYTF. As DNA, the CDR3 is TGTGCCAGCAGCCAAAACAGTGTTCGTGGCTACACCTTC.

Remarks on this clone: Different DNA sequences within this sample yield the same CDR3. The chain has TRBV28 and TRBJ1-1; 7 bases agree with TRBD1. V was pared by 3 bases and J by 2 bases, with 6 bases of the junction left unmatched. CDR3 length: 15 amino acids. The V gene's germline CDR1 is MDHEN and CDR2 SYDVKM. The CDR3 nucleotides read TGTGCCAGCAGTTTGGGGGACAGTTTAAACACTGAAGCTTTCTTT. It yields the protein CASSLGDSLNTEAFF.

This chain uses TRBV27 with TRBJ2-7; 7 bases line up with TRBD2. Germline V lookup: CDR1 MNHEY, CDR2 SMNVEV (reference sequence). V lost 5 bases, J lost 4 bases, and 8 bases stayed unmatched. The CDR3 runs 14 residues. The CDR3 loop reads CASSSRGGVYEQYF. The CDR3 nucleotides are TGTGCCAGCAGTAGCCGGGGAGGGGTTTACGAGCAGTACTTC.

The chain's CDR3 is CASSLPGADTQYF. Written as DNA, the CDR3 is TGTGCCAGCAGCTTACCGGGGGCAGATACGCAGTATTTT. V and J are TRBV11-2 and TRBJ2-3; D is perhaps TRBD2 (6 bases). Deletions cut 2 bases from V and 4 bases from J, with 7 bases between. The CDR3 sequence is 13 residues long. Germline assignment: CDR1 SGHAT and CDR2 FQNNGV.

The rearrangement joins TRBV5-4 to TRBJ2-5, with D uncertain. V shed 3 bases and J shed 4 bases, with 13 bases lying between them. The CDR3 extends over 14 amino acids. Germline V CDR1 and CDR2: SGHNT, YYREEE (reference sequence). The CDR3 DNA follows: TGTGCCAGCAGCTCACCTACTAACCTAGAGACCCAGTACTTC. It encodes CASSSPTNLETQYF.

This chain joins TRBV7-9 and TRBJ2-7; D unclear. Germline-derived CDR1 and CDR2 are SEHNR and FQNEAQ (reference sequence). This CDR3 region has 14 residues. V was trimmed by 0 bases and J by 0 bases, leaving 6 bases between them. CDR3 coding DNA: TGTGCCAGCAGCTTAGCCGGTCCCTCCTACGAGCAGTACTTC. This sequence encodes CASSLAGPSYEQYF.

The J gene is TRBJ2-2, the V gene TRBV7-3; TRBD2 matches at 9 bases. Germline V gene sequence: CDR1 SGHTA, CDR2 FQGTGA. V lost 6 bases, J lost 6 bases, and 5 bases stayed unmatched. There are 14 residues in the CDR3. The CDR3 loop is CASSISGSPGELFF. In DNA form, the CDR3 reads TGTGCCAGCAGTATTAGCGGGAGTCCCGGGGAGCTGTTTTTT.

The chain couples TRBV9 to TRBJ1-2; tentatively, D is TRBD1 (5 bases). The CDR3 spans 14 residues. V lost 4 bases and J lost 6, with 16 bases in between. CDR1 is SGDLS, CDR2 YYNGEE, per germline. For the CDR3, the DNA is TGTGCCAGCAGCTACGGGCTGGGGGAGGATGGCTACACCTTC. Protein sequence: CASSYGLGEDGYTF.

CDR3 DNA: TGTGCCAGCAGTGCAAGAAAGGGGGCTAAGGTTTCACCCCTCCACTTT. This sequence encodes CASSARKGAKVSPLHF. V usage is TRBV6-1 and J usage is TRBJ1-6; 7 bases align to TRBD1. Losses at the gene ends were 4 bases for V and 9 bases for J; bases not matched to a gene: 12. The CDR3 covers 16 residues. The V gene's germline CDR1 is MNHNS and CDR2 SASEGT.

This chain's CDR3 is CASTSGNYGYTF. CDR3 bases: TGTGCCAGCACGTCGGGAAACTATGGCTACACCTTC. The genes are TRBV28 and TRBJ1-2; D is unresolved. Trimming took off 7 bases at V and 2 bases at J, with 8 bases between the two ends. The CDR3 is 12 residues long. CDR1 is MDHEN, CDR2 SYDVKM, per germline.

V gene TRBV5-1 combines with J gene TRBJ1-2, with a tentative D call TRBD1 (5 bases). V lost 4 bases, J lost 2 bases, and 9 bases lay in between. CDR1 is SGHRS, CDR2 YFSETQ, per germline. The CDR3 totals 13 residues. CDR3 in amino acids: CASSTDRNYGYTF. CDR3 sequence (DNA): TGCGCCAGCAGCACCGACAGAAACTATGGCTACACCTTC.

The chain couples TRBV2 to TRBJ1-5; no clear D. The CDR3 totals 16 residues. Looked up from germline, CDR1 is SNHLY and CDR2 is FYNNEI. V was cut by 0 bases and J by 0 bases, with 9 bases left in between. The CDR3 coding sequence is TGTGCCAGCAGTGAAGCGAATACTAATAGCAATCAGCCCCAGCATTTT. Its translation is CASSEANTNSNQPQHF.

This chain links TRBV3-1 (or the pseudogene TRBV3-2) with TRBJ2-3; TRBD1 agrees at 11 bases. The junction had 8 bases not matched to a gene; V was cut back by 3 bases and J by 6 bases. The CDR3 is 16 residues long. Germline CDR1 and CDR2: LGHDT and YNNKEL (reference sequence). CDR3 region: CASSQGQGVRGDTQYF. The CDR3 DNA is TGTGCCAGCAGCCAGGGACAGGGGGTACGAGGGGATACGCAGTATTTT.

This rearrangement joins TRBV30 to TRBJ1-2, with no clear D. The CDR3 length is 11 residues. Per germline, CDR1 GTSNPN and CDR2 SVGIG (reference sequence). With 2 bases removed from V and 6 bases from J, the gap between germline ends came to 7 bases. This CDR3 reads CAWSPVNGYTF. The CDR3 DNA follows: TGTGCCTGGAGTCCTGTTAATGGCTACACCTTC.

The chain links TRBV19 to TRBJ1-6, with 8 positions matching TRBD1. The V and J ends lost 3 bases and 7 bases, in that order; junction bases with no gene match: 5. The germline V gene encodes CDR1 LNHDA and CDR2 SQIVND (reference sequence). This CDR3 spans 15 amino acids. CDR3 in DNA: TGTGCCAGTAGTATCGTCAGGGACAGGAATTCACCCCTCCACTTT. It yields the protein CASSIVRDRNSPLHF.

This clone was recorded a few times. The chain recombines TRBV7-3 with TRBJ2-3; D remains ambiguous. The CDR3 is made up of 11 amino acids. CDR1 SGHTA and CDR2 FQGTGA come from the germline V gene. Trimming stripped 5 bases from V and 8 bases from J, with 8 bases between. The CDR3 loop is CASSINVTQYF. DNA for the CDR3: TGTGCCAGCAGCATCAATGTTACGCAGTATTTT.

This clone has a handful of counts. The chain links TRBV11-3 to TRBJ2-5; 9 nucleotides line up with TRBD1. The germline gives CDR1 SGHNT, CDR2 YENEEA. There are 16 residues in the CDR3. V was pared by 5 bases and J by 0 bases, with 7 bases of the junction left unmatched. DNA for the CDR3: TGTGCCAGCAGCGAGGGACAGGGAGCAAACCAAGAGACCCAGTACTTC. This encodes CASSEGQGANQETQYF.

This chain links TRBV6-5 with TRBJ2-5; the match to TRBD2 covers 7 bases. This CDR3 contains 16 residues. Trimming took 4 bases from V and 4 from J; bases not matched to a gene: 12. Per the germline V gene, CDR1 is MNHEY and CDR2 is SVGAGI. Written as DNA, the CDR3 is TGTGCCAGCAGTTCCGACTTCCGACTAGCTGGAGAGACCCAGTACTTC. Amino acids: CASSSDFRLAGETQYF.

J is TRBJ2-3 and V is TRBV28; D not resolved. CDR3 length: 16 amino acids. V was pared by 6 bases and J by 1 base, with 17 bases between. Germline assignment: CDR1 MDHEN and CDR2 SYDVKM. In DNA, the CDR3 is TGTGCCAGCAGCTTACACCAGACACCCCGCACAGATACGCAGTATTTT. This gives the protein CASSLHQTPRTDTQYF.

This chain uses TRBV6-5 with TRBJ2-7, with TRBD2 identical over 10 bases. The V and J ends lost 5 bases and 6 bases, in that order; junction bases with no gene match: 10. This CDR3 is 15 amino acids long. The germline gives CDR1 MNHEY, CDR2 SVGAGI. CDR3: CASSTSLAGVGEQYF. The CDR3 region has the DNA TGTGCCAGCAGTACCTCTCTAGCGGGAGTTGGCGAGCAGTACTTC.

The genes are TRBV14 and TRBJ2-3; the D gene is possibly TRBD2 (5 bases). With 1 base removed from V and 3 bases from J, the gap between germline ends came to 14 bases. Germline lookup yields CDR1 SGHDN and CDR2 FVKESK. The CDR3 has 16 amino acids. Here the CDR3 reads CASSQVRRTSTDTQYF. The CDR3, as DNA: TGTGCCAGCAGCCAAGTCCGTAGGACTTCAACAGATACGCAGTATTTT.

V gene TRBV10-2 combines with J gene TRBJ1-2; 7 nucleotides align to TRBD1. J gave up 6 bases and V 0 bases, and 4 bases lay outside the gene matches. The CDR3 runs to 14 residues. Germline V gene sequence: CDR1 WSHSY, CDR2 SAAADI. The CDR3 nucleotides read TGCGCCAGCAGTGAGTCAGGACAGGCACATGGCTACACCTTC. Protein: CASSESGQAHGYTF.

In this sample, this clone turned up a few times. V gene TRBV6-6 combines with J gene TRBJ1-5; TRBD1 is a possible D gene (6 bases). V was pared by 0 bases and J by 2 bases, with 11 bases between. This CDR3 has 16 residues. Germline V CDR1 and CDR2: MNHNY, SVGAGI (reference sequence). The CDR3 DNA reads as TGTGCCAGCAGTTACTCGGTCAGGGGACGCAATCAGCCCCAGCATTTT. Encoded protein: CASSYSVRGRNQPQHF.

The chain is built from TRBV30 and TRBJ2-5; 12 nucleotides line up with TRBD1. There are 13 residues in the CDR3. Germline V CDR1 and CDR2: GTSNPN, SVGIG (reference sequence). The CDR3 nucleotides are TGTGCGGGGGACAGGGGGCTACAAGAGACCCAGTACTTC. Its translation is CAGDRGLQETQYF.

The CDR3 loop is CASSQDRGTGELFF. The CDR3 DNA follows: TGTGCCAGCAGCCAGGACAGGGGCACCGGGGAGCTGTTTTTT. The chain couples TRBV9 to TRBJ2-2; 9 bases are a match to TRBD1. This CDR3 contains 14 residues. Germline V CDR1 and CDR2: SGDLS, YYNGEE. V lost 4 bases, J lost 4 bases, and 2 bases stayed unmatched.

The chain recombines TRBV3-1 (or the pseudogene TRBV3-2) with TRBJ2-7; D is perhaps TRBD2 (5 bases). Deletions cut 4 bases from V and 3 bases from J, with 10 bases between. The CDR3 consists of 13 residues. Germline values: CDR1 LGHDT, CDR2 YNNKEL (reference sequence). The CDR3 spells CASSRSGSYEQYF. The CDR3 DNA sequence: TGTGCCAGCAGCCGATCGGGGAGCTACGAGCAGTACTTC.

This clone has just a few counts. The chain joins TRBV27 to TRBJ1-1; 10 bases map to TRBD1. This CDR3 spans 16 amino acids. CDR1 and CDR2 from the germline V gene are MNHEY and SMNVEV (reference sequence). The ends lost 9 bases at V and 9 bases at J; junction bases unmatched: 19. In nucleotides, the CDR3 is TGTGCCAGGGCCGGGACAGGGGCTCCGCCGGGGATAAAAGCTTTCTTT. Amino acid sequence: CARAGTGAPPGIKAFF.

The gene calls are TRBV28 and TRBJ1-5; 8 bases are shared with TRBD1. The CDR3 consists of 17 residues. Germline V gene lookup returns CDR1 MDHEN and CDR2 SYDVKM. The J segment lost 3 bases and the V segment lost 3 bases, leaving 10 bases of the junction unmatched. The CDR3 bases are TGTGCCAGCAGTTTTGACCGGGACAGGCTTTTCAATCAGCCCCAGCATTTT. It encodes CASSFDRDRLFNQPQHF.

Note on this clone: The junction departs from the called germline gene at one end, perhaps through a read error. This chain joins TRBV6-1 and TRBJ2-7, with a weak D call TRBD1 (5 bases). The V gene's germline CDR1 is MNHNS and CDR2 SASEGT. The CDR3 loop spans 17 amino acids. DNA for the CDR3: TGTGCCAGCAGTGAAATTCAGGGATACCCCTATTCCTCCGAGCAGTACTTC. Protein: CASSEIQGYPYSSEQYF.

The chain recombines TRBV16 with TRBJ1-1; TRBD1 matches at 8 bases. This CDR3 is 14 amino acids long. The V and J ends lost 3 bases and 6 bases, in that order; junction bases with no gene match: 6. Germline CDR1 KGHSY, CDR2 FQNENV. The CDR3 sequence is CASSQQGAVAEAFF. The DNA of the CDR3 is TGTGCCAGCAGCCAGCAGGGGGCGGTCGCTGAAGCTTTCTTT.